This TCR beta chain stems from a study of blood T cells in healthy people across ages. The donors, all healthy, were Caucasians living in Russia, aged roughly 6 to 95. The CDR3 loop spans 14 amino acids. V gave up 1 base and J gave up 4 bases, with 12 bases separating them. CDR1 and CDR2 from the germline V gene are SQVTM and ANQGSEA. For the second PCR, which ran for about 7 to 11 cycles, a sample-barcoded 5' primer and a J-beta primer mix were used. There were at least 3 million CDR3-containing paired-end reads obtained from each sample. TCRdb called the 5' RACE reads again in MiXCR, with one record for every CDR3 protein. Of about 2 million distinct CDR3 sequences in the sample, roughly 50% were seen once. Overall study findings and caveats: Older age coincided with a roughly linear decline in TCR beta diversity per million T cells. Versus aged donors, long-lived donors had higher diversity and more naive CD4+ cells.

Note on this clonotype: Its matching antigen is unknown.

The clonotype comes from a woman aged 40 to 50 in good health. The V and J genes are TRBV29-1 and TRBJ2-3, with TRBD1 as a possible D gene (6 bases). Sequenced material: blood. The CDR3 nucleotides read TGCAGCGTTGAAGGGCAGGGGAGCGCAGATACGCAGTATTTT. The encoded protein is CSVEGQGSADTQYF.